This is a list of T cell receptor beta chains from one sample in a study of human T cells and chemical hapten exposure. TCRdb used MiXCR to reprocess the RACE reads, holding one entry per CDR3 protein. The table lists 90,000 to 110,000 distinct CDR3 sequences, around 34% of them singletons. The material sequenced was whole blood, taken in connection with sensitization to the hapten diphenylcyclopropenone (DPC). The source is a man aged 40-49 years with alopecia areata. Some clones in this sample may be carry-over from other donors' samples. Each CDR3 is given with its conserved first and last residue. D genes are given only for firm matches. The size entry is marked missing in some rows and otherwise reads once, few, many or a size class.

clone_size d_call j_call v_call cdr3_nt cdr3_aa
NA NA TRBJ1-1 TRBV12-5 TGTGCTAGTGGTTTGGTACCAGGGCCGGGCACTGAAGCTTTCTTT CASGLVPGPGTEAFF
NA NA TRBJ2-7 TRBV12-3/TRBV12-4 TGTGCCAGCAGTTTAGCCCCAGAAGGGTTCTACGAGCAGTACTTC CASSLAPEGFYEQYF
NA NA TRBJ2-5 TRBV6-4 TGTGCCAGCAGGTCCCGACAGGCTGCCCAAGAGACCCAGTACTTC CASRSRQAAQETQYF
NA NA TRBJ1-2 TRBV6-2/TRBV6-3 TGTGCCAGCAGTTACGGAGGACCACCTTATGGCTACACCTTC CASSYGGPPYGYTF
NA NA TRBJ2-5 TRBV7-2 TGTGCCAGCAGCTTAGCGGGAGGACAAGAGACCCAGTACTTC CASSLAGGQETQYF
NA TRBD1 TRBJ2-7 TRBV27 TGTGCCAGCAGTCCGGGGACAGCAGGTCTGGAATACGAGCAGTACTTC CASSPGTAGLEYEQYF
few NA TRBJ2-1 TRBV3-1 TGTGCCAGCAGCCTTTACCACAATGAGCAGTTCTTC CASSLYHNEQFF
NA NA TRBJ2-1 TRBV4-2 TGTGCCAGCAGCCAGGGGAACGTAGCCAATGAGCAGTTCTTC CASSQGNVANEQFF
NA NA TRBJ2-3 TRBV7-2 TGTGCCAGCAGCTCGCGACTAGGAAGCACAGATACGCAGTATTTT CASSSRLGSTDTQYF
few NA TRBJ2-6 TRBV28 TGTGCCAGCAGGGATTCTGGGGCCAACGTCCTGACTTTC CASRDSGANVLTF
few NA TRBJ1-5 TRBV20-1 TGCAGTGCTAGAGATCAACAGGGTAAGATTTTT CSARDQQGKIF
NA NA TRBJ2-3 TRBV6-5 TGTGCCAGCAGTCAATCTTGGCGCACAGATACGCAGTATTTT CASSQSWRTDTQYF
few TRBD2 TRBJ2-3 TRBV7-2 TGTGCCAGCAGCCTTCTTCCCGGGACTAGCGGGAGGCGTGCCACAGATACGCAGTATTTT CASSLLPGTSGRRATDTQYF
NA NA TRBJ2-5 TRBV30 TGTGCCTGGACGATTAGCGGAAACTGGGAAGAGACCCAGTACTTC CAWTISGNWEETQYF
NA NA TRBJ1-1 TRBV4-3 TGCGCCAGCAGCCAAACCGCGGACAGTACAACTGAAGCTTTCTTT CASSQTADSTTEAFF
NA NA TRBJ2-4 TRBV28 TGTGCCAGCAGTTTAGGGCAGGAAAACATTCAGTACTTC CASSLGQENIQYF
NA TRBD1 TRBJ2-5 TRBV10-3 TGTGCCATCAGTGATTACCGGGACAGTACACAAGAGACCCAGTACTTC CAISDYRDSTQETQYF
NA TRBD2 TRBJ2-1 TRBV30 TGTGCCTCCCTCCTAGCGGGAAGCTACAATGAGCAGTTCTTC CASLLAGSYNEQFF
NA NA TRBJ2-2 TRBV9 TGTGCCAGCAGCTTGGGACACACTAACACCGGGGAGCTGTTTTTT CASSLGHTNTGELFF